The 23 T cell receptor beta chains below were found in one sample sequenced in a study of T cell repertoires in cytomegalovirus infection. TCRdb re-analysed the reads in MiXCR, keeping a single row per CDR3 protein. The sample holds around 450,000 distinct CDR3 sequences; roughly 30% are singletons and the top ten take around 13%. The sequencing input was PBMCs. These TCRs come from a human donor in good health (CMV status not recorded). Some clones in this sample may be carry-over from other donors' samples.

The V and J genes are TRBV14 and TRBJ1-6; tentatively, D is TRBD1 (6 bases). CDR1 is SGHDN, CDR2 FVKESK, per germline. The CDR3 has 17 residues. With 2 bases removed from V and 1 base from J, the gap between germline ends came to 12 bases. CDR3 loop: CASSQTGLGSYNSPLHF. CDR3 nucleotides: TGTGCCAGCAGCCAAACAGGGTTAGGATCCTATAATTCACCCCTCCACTTT.

A few counts support this clonotype. The CDR3 region is CASSPGKGGSNQPQHF. The CDR3 DNA reads as TGCGCCAGCAGCCCCGGTAAGGGCGGCAGCAATCAGCCCCAGCATTTT. This chain links TRBV4-1 with TRBJ1-5; D call uncertain. The V end was cut by 4 bases, the J end by 1 base, with 14 bases between. Germline loops: CDR1 MGHRA, CDR2 YSYEKL. The CDR3 loop spans 16 amino acids.

Regarding this clonotype: One end of the junction is discordant with germline, which a read error may explain. V usage is TRBV4-1 and J usage is TRBJ1-5; D ambiguous. The germline V gene encodes CDR1 MGHRA and CDR2 YSYEKL. This CDR3 contains 16 residues. Written as DNA, the CDR3 is TGTGCCAGCAGCGTCTCAGTTGCAGATAGCAATCAGCCCCAGCATTTT. Translated: CASSVSVADSNQPQHF.

On this clonotype itself: Relative to the germline gene, one junction end is altered; a read error may explain this. The chain has TRBV7-7 and TRBJ1-1; 7 bases line up with TRBD1. CDR1 SSHAT and CDR2 FNYEAQ come from the germline V gene (reference sequence). This CDR3 is 15 amino acids long. Here the CDR3 DNA reads TGTGCTAGCAGATACAGGGGCAGCGAGAACACTGAAGCTTTCTTT. Its translation is CASRYRGSENTEAFF.

The chain joins TRBV18 to TRBJ2-7, with D maybe TRBD1 (5 bases). V gave up 3 bases and J gave up 2 bases, with 11 bases separating them. The CDR3 totals 14 residues. Germline V gene sequence: CDR1 KGHSH, CDR2 LQKENI. The CDR3 DNA reads as TGTGCCAGCTCACCTGGAGCAGGGACCTACGAGCAGTACTTC. Translated, it gives CASSPGAGTYEQYF. Supplemented by reference TRBV18 and TRBJ2-7, the full variable domain reads NAGVMQNPRHLVRRRGQEARLRCSPMKGHSHVYWYRQLPEEGLKFMVYLQKENIIDESGMPKERFSAEFPKEGPSILRIQQVVRGDSAAYFCASSPGAGTYEQYFGPGTRLTVT.

The genes are TRBV18 and TRBJ1-3; unclear D gene. The V end was cut by 9 bases, the J end by 0 bases, with 18 bases between. The CDR3 is 16 amino acids. The V gene's germline CDR1 is KGHSH and CDR2 LQKENI. This chain's CDR3 is CASTMWTGSSGNTIYF. DNA of the CDR3: TGTGCCAGTACAATGTGGACGGGGAGCTCTGGAAACACCATATATTTT.

There are a few counts of this clonotype. V gene TRBV7-2 combines with J gene TRBJ1-1, with a tentative D call TRBD1 (5 bases). The V end was cut by 5 bases, the J end by 11 bases, with 18 bases between. The CDR3 extends over 13 amino acids. Germline CDR1 reads SGHTA; CDR2 reads FQGNSA. The CDR3: CASSNQGGLGAFF. CDR3 coding DNA: TGTGCCAGCAGCAACCAGGGCGGGTTGGGGGCTTTCTTT.

The rearrangement links TRBV5-1 to TRBJ2-1; 7 nucleotides agree with TRBD2. Germline V lookup: CDR1 SGHRS, CDR2 YFSETQ. J lost 2 bases, V lost 4 bases, and 9 bases had no gene match. This CDR3 region has 16 residues. This chain's CDR3 is CASSRDGGSPYNEQFF. The CDR3 nucleotides read TGCGCCAGCAGCCGGGATGGCGGGAGTCCCTACAATGAGCAGTTCTTC.

This clonotype was counted between two and nine times. The chain links TRBV28 to TRBJ2-2; a weak D match, TRBD2 (7 bases). CDR3 length equals 16 residues. Germline-derived CDR1 and CDR2 are MDHEN and SYDVKM. The germline V and J ends were trimmed by 5 bases and 4 bases, with 17 bases remaining between them. CDR3 bases: TGTGCCAGCAGTCGGGTTGCGGGGGCCGGCACCGGGGAGCTGTTTTTT. Translation gives CASSRVAGAGTGELFF.

This chain links TRBV6-8 with TRBJ2-2; tentative D call: TRBD1 (6 bases). This CDR3 has 15 amino acids. Trimming removed 2 bases at V and 3 bases at J, with 10 bases between. From germline, CDR1 is MNHGY and CDR2 SAAAGT. The DNA for the CDR3 is TGTGCCAGCAGTTACAGTCAGGGGTACACCGGGGAGCTGTTTTTT. Its translation is CASSYSQGYTGELFF.

This clonotype was seen at least ten times. This chain uses TRBV7-6 with TRBJ1-2; D unresolved. V shed 8 bases and J shed 6 bases, with 10 bases lying between them. The CDR3 runs 11 residues. Per the germline V gene, CDR1 is SGHVS and CDR2 is FNYEAQ. CDR3: CASGPQDGYTF. CDR3 nucleotide sequence: TGTGCCAGCGGCCCCCAGGATGGCTACACCTTC.

The rearrangement joins TRBV27 to TRBJ2-7; D unresolved. Germline V gene sequence: CDR1 MNHEY, CDR2 SMNVEV (reference sequence). This CDR3 is built from 15 residues. Trimming shortened V by 2 bases and J by 3 bases, and 14 bases separated the two germline ends. Written as DNA, the CDR3 is TGTGCCAGCAGTTTAGGTGGGTCCCCCATCTACGAGCAGTACTTC. Encoded protein: CASSLGGSPIYEQYF.

This clonotype was detected many times. The V and J genes are TRBV6-6 and TRBJ1-1; no definite D call. With 5 bases removed from V and 5 bases from J, the gap between germline ends came to 15 bases. The CDR3 is 14 amino acids. Germline V lookup: CDR1 MNHNY, CDR2 SVGAGI (reference sequence). The CDR3 spells CASSRVSSGTEAFF. As DNA, the CDR3 is TGTGCCAGCAGTCGGGTTAGTTCGGGGACTGAAGCTTTCTTT.

In this sample, this clonotype turned up a few times. This chain uses TRBV4-1 with TRBJ2-7; maybe TRBD1 (5 bases). The CDR3 is made up of 12 amino acids. V was pared by 4 bases and J by 6 bases, with 10 bases between. Looked up from germline, CDR1 is MGHRA and CDR2 is YSYEKL. CDR3 protein: CASSPGFGEQYF. As DNA, the CDR3 is TGCGCCAGCAGCCCAGGGTTTGGCGAGCAGTACTTC.

This clonotype was seen at least ten times. CDR3 in amino acids: CASSAPEEIYGYTF. The DNA for the CDR3 is TGTGCCAGCAGCGCCCCGGAGGAAATCTATGGCTACACCTTC. This chain joins TRBV7-2 and TRBJ1-2; D ambiguous. The germline V gene encodes CDR1 SGHTA and CDR2 FQGNSA. The CDR3 runs to 14 residues. The V end was cut by 5 bases, the J end by 4 bases, with 14 bases between.

This chain joins TRBV6-8 and TRBJ2-1, with D unclear. The CDR3 spans 13 residues. The V end lost 2 bases, the J end lost 14 bases, and 16 bases lay between the germline ends. Germline CDR1 is MNHGY and CDR2 is SAAAGT. This chain's CDR3 is CASSYVPSAEKFF. CDR3 bases: TGTGCCAGCAGTTACGTTCCCTCGGCCGAGAAGTTCTTC.

On this clonotype: It may be a read error: a sequence one base away is much more abundant. As the CDR3 is not closed by the conserved phenylalanine or tryptophan, this likely results from a read error. V is TRBV7-2 and J is TRBJ1-2; 7 bases agree with TRBD1. V lost 1 base, J lost 3 bases, and 8 bases stayed unmatched. Germline values: CDR1 SGHTA, CDR2 FQGNSA. CDR3 length equals 16 residues. In nucleotides, the CDR3 is TGTGCCAGCAGCTTAGTTTCCGGGACAGAGGACTATGGCTACACCTTA. Its protein product is CASSLVSGTEDYGYTL.

This clonotype was detected a few times. This chain uses TRBV6-2 or TRBV6-3 with TRBJ2-7; 8 bases are shared with TRBD2. CDR3 length: 15 amino acids. The junction had 12 bases not matched to a gene; V was cut back by 7 bases and J by 4 bases. The V gene's germline CDR1 is MNHEY and CDR2 SVGEGT. The CDR3 spells CASISPSASGYEQYF. For the CDR3, the DNA is TGTGCCAGCATTTCCCCCTCGGCTAGCGGGTACGAGCAGTACTTC.

This clonotype showed up many times. The V gene is TRBV7-8, the J gene TRBJ2-3; TRBD2 agrees at 10 bases. The CDR3 has 16 residues. Trimming removed 4 bases from V and 3 bases from J; junction bases left unmatched: 7. CDR1 is SGHVS, CDR2 FQNEAQ, per germline. The DNA for the CDR3 is TGTGCCAGCAGCTCGGCTAGCGGGGGAGAGACAGATACGCAGTATTTT. It specifies CASSSASGGETDTQYF.

The gene calls are TRBV6-5 and TRBJ2-6; TRBD1 agrees at 10 bases. The CDR3 length is 20 residues. The germline V gene encodes CDR1 MNHEY and CDR2 SVGAGI. J lost 1 base, V lost 2 bases, and 11 bases had no gene match. The CDR3 spells CASSYLPGQGLRSGANVLTF. The CDR3 nucleotides are TGTGCCAGCAGTTACCTTCCGGGACAGGGGCTGAGGTCTGGGGCCAACGTCCTGACTTTC.

This clonotype was seen a handful of times. V usage is TRBV15 and J usage is TRBJ1-1, with D hard to call. Trimming removed 0 bases from V and 2 bases from J, with 10 bases in between. CDR3 length: 15 amino acids. Germline CDR1 reads LNHNV; CDR2 reads YYDKDF (reference sequence). The CDR3, as DNA: TGTGCCACCAGCAGAGATAAGGGCATCAACACTGAAGCTTTCTTT. Translated: CATSRDKGINTEAFF.

CDR3 residues: CASSVVRSYGYTF. The DNA of the CDR3 is TGTGCCAGCAGCGTAGTACGGTCCTATGGCTACACCTTC. The chain uses TRBV9 and TRBJ1-2; D remains ambiguous. The germline V gene has CDR1 SGDLS and CDR2 YYNGEE. The CDR3 is made up of 13 amino acids. Trimming removed 0 bases at V and 4 bases at J, with 7 bases between.

This clonotype was seen a few times. The V gene is TRBV6-1, the J gene TRBJ2-7, with 7 bases aligning to TRBD1. In germline, CDR1 is MNHNS, CDR2 SASEGT. The CDR3 is 12 residues long. V shed 10 bases and J 4 bases; nucleotides not matched to a gene: 7. Here the CDR3 DNA reads TGTGCCACCCAGGGACAGTCATACGAGCAGTACTTC. It encodes CATQGQSYEQYF.